The 23 T cell receptor beta chains below were found in one sample sequenced in a study of T cell responses to AZD1222 COVID-19 vaccine. Repertoires were generated with immunoSEQ multiplex PCR, while TCRdb's copy carries only in-frame clones and drops some. The sample records roughly 180,000 clones, 91% being singletons. The source was peripheral blood, collected 28 days after the second AZD1222 dose. Every receptor here comes from an adult who received the AZD1222 COVID-19 vaccine.

This clone was observed a single time. The CDR3 here is CASSFRTTGGNGYTF. The CDR3 DNA is TGTGCCAGCAGCTTTAGAACTACAGGGGGGAATGGCTACACCTTC. This chain connects TRBV7-2 to TRBJ1-2, with TRBD1 identical over 8 bases. This CDR3 is 15 amino acids long. V lost 3 bases to trimming and J lost 6 bases; unmatched junction nucleotides: 9. Germline V gene lookup returns CDR1 SGHTA and CDR2 FQGNSA.

The chain employs TRBV19 and TRBJ2-1, with 12 bases matching TRBD2. CDR3 length: 15 residues. After removal of 1 base from V and 7 bases from J, the junction contained 2 bases not matched to a gene. From germline, CDR1 is LNHDA and CDR2 SQIVND (reference sequence). CDR3 coding DNA: TGTGCCAGTAGTATAGGGCTAGCGGGAGGGAATGAGCAGTTCTTC. Its translation is CASSIGLAGGNEQFF.

The CDR3 protein is CASSLGAQQGAPLHF. Written as DNA, the CDR3 is TGTGCCAGCAGCTTAGGGGCCCAACAGGGTGCACCCCTCCACTTT. The rearrangement uses TRBV7-2 and TRBJ1-6; the D gene is possibly TRBD1 (6 bases). The CDR3 runs to 15 residues. CDR1 and CDR2 from the germline V gene are SGHTA and FQGNSA. Trimming removed 1 base from V and 11 bases from J, with 15 bases in between.

This clone has more than one count but fewer than ten. V gene TRBV5-5 combines with J gene TRBJ1-2, with 7 nucleotides matching TRBD1. CDR3 size: 15 residues. V was clipped by 0 bases and J by 2 bases; unmatched bases: 4. The germline V gene encodes CDR1 SGHKS and CDR2 YYEKEE (reference sequence). Here the CDR3 reads CASSLGQGMNYGYTF. The CDR3, as DNA: TGTGCCAGCAGCTTGGGACAGGGAATGAACTATGGCTACACCTTC.

The V and J genes are TRBV11-2 and TRBJ2-7; D is possibly TRBD1 (6 bases). CDR3 size: 14 residues. CDR1 and CDR2 from the germline V gene are SGHAT and FQNNGV. Trimming took 5 bases from V and 7 from J, leaving 18 bases between them. CDR3 residues: CASSPMAGAREQYF. In DNA form, the CDR3 reads TGTGCCAGCAGCCCCATGGCAGGGGCAAGGGAGCAGTACTTC.

The chain employs TRBV5-1 and TRBJ2-3; D may correspond to TRBD1 or TRBD2 (5 bases each). Per germline, CDR1 SGHRS and CDR2 YFSETQ. The CDR3 length is 13 residues. V was cut by 7 bases and J by 0 bases, with 9 bases left in between. In DNA, the CDR3 is TGCGCCAGCTGCCGGGACAGCACAGATACGCAGTATTTT. Encoded protein: CASCRDSTDTQYF.

The rearrangement uses TRBV7-9 and TRBJ2-7; a possible D gene is TRBD2 (5 bases). Germline CDR1 reads SEHNR; CDR2 reads FQNEAQ (reference sequence). V was trimmed by 0 bases and J by 1 base, leaving 13 bases between them. This CDR3 is 16 amino acids long. The CDR3 DNA reads as TGTGCCAGCAGCTTAGCGCTAGGGAGTAGGTCCTACGAGCAGTACTTC. Translating gives CASSLALGSRSYEQYF.

This chain uses TRBV5-8 with TRBJ2-7; D not resolved. V dropped 0 bases and J dropped 4 bases, with 2 bases sitting between them. The CDR3 sequence is 11 residues long. Germline CDR1 SGHTS, CDR2 YDEGEE. CDR3 region: CASSLVYEQYF. Here the CDR3 DNA reads TGTGCCAGCAGCTTGGTTTACGAGCAGTACTTC.

The chain is built from TRBV4-1 and TRBJ2-3; weak D call: TRBD2 (5 bases). V lost 0 bases, J lost 7 bases, and 14 bases lay in between. Germline CDR1 and CDR2: MGHRA and YSYEKL. CDR3 length equals 15 residues. CDR3 in DNA: TGCGCCAGCAGCCAAGATCCCCTACCGGGGTATACGCAGTATTTT. Its protein product is CASSQDPLPGYTQYF.

The CDR3: CASSLGGRPSDEQYF. The CDR3 DNA reads TGTGCCAGCAGCTTGGGCGGACGGCCCTCGGACGAGCAGTACTTC. The chain has TRBV5-4 and TRBJ2-7; D is undetermined. Per germline, CDR1 SGHNT and CDR2 YYREEE (reference sequence). CDR3 length: 15 amino acids. Trimming left V 0 bases short and J 5 bases short, with 15 bases between.

The chain carries TRBV7-8 and TRBJ1-4; 10 bases line up with TRBD1. Germline assignment: CDR1 SGHVS and CDR2 FQNEAQ. The CDR3 spans 16 residues. J was trimmed by 8 bases and V by 2 bases; bases with no gene match: 8. The CDR3 reads CASSLRQGAPGEKLFF. DNA for the CDR3: TGTGCCAGCAGCTTACGACAGGGGGCGCCTGGGGAAAAACTGTTTTTT. Variable domain in full (rest from reference TRBV7-8 and TRBJ1-4): GAGVSQSPRYKVAKRGQDVALRCDPISGHVSLFWYQQALGQGPEFLTYFQNEAQLDKSGLPSDRFFAERPEGSVSTLKIQRTQQEDSAVYLCASSLRQGAPGEKLFFGSGTQLSVL.

The V call is TRBV6-5, the J call TRBJ1-6, with a possible D match to TRBD1 (6 bases). CDR1 is MNHEY and CDR2 is SVGAGI in the germline V gene. The CDR3 sequence is 15 residues long. The V end lost 0 bases, the J end lost 8 bases, and 11 bases lay between the germline ends. The CDR3 DNA is TGTGCCAGCAGTTACTCGACAAGGGGGGATTCACCCCTCCACTTT. It yields the protein CASSYSTRGDSPLHF.

The chain links TRBV2 to TRBJ2-1; 10 bases are a match to TRBD2. This CDR3 has 11 residues. V dropped 6 bases and J dropped 15; count of bases not matched to a gene: 5. Germline assignment: CDR1 SNHLY and CDR2 FYNNEI. The CDR3 DNA sequence: TGTGCCAGCAGCCCTAGCGGGAGAGGGTTCTTC. Protein sequence: CASSPSGRGFF. The full variable domain, completed using reference TRBV2 and TRBJ2-1, is EPEVTQTPSHQVTQMGQEVILRCVPISNHLYFYWYRQILGQKVEFLVSFYNNEISEKSEIFDDQFSVERPDGSNFTLKIRSTKLEDSAMYFCASSPSGRGFFGPGTRLTVL.

This clone has more than one count but fewer than ten. The chain links TRBV29-1 to TRBJ1-2; D remains unclear. In germline, CDR1 is SQVTM, CDR2 ANQGSEA. With 0 bases removed from V and 2 bases from J, the gap between germline ends came to 7 bases. The CDR3 is made up of 13 amino acids. Written as DNA, the CDR3 is TGCAGCGTTGAAGATCCCGGGAACTATGGCTACACCTTC. It is translated as CSVEDPGNYGYTF.

This chain connects TRBV29-1 to TRBJ2-1; D may correspond to TRBD1 or TRBD2 (5 bases each). Trimming removed 5 bases at V and 3 bases at J, with 17 bases between. The CDR3 runs to 15 residues. Looked up from germline, CDR1 is SQVTM and CDR2 is ANQGSEA. DNA for the CDR3: TGCAGCGTTCCAGCCCGGGGCGCAAACTACAATGAGCAGTTCTTC. Its translation: CSVPARGANYNEQFF.

This chain connects TRBV21-1 to TRBJ2-1; the table's D call TRBD2 went unverified against the DNA. TRBV21-1 is tagged as a pseudogene. The CDR3 extends over 14 amino acids. CDR3 in amino acids: CASSKERASLWQFF. The CDR3 nucleotides read TGTGCCAGCAGCAAAGAGAGGGCATCGTTGTGGCAGTTCTTC.

The chain recombines TRBV3-1 (or the pseudogene TRBV3-2) with TRBJ2-5, with D perhaps TRBD1 (6 bases). The CDR3 spans 13 residues. Per germline, CDR1 LGHDT and CDR2 YNNKEL (reference sequence). V was cut by 3 bases and J by 4 bases, with 9 bases left in between. CDR3 bases: TGTGCCAGCAGCCAGGGCAGGGGAGAGACCCAGTACTTC. Its translation: CASSQGRGETQYF.

The V and J genes are TRBV27 and TRBJ1-3, with D perhaps TRBD1 (6 bases). CDR1 and CDR2 (germline): MNHEY, SMNVEV (reference sequence). Trimming shortened V by 7 bases and J by 0 bases, and 16 bases separated the two germline ends. This CDR3 is 16 amino acids long. The CDR3 loop is CASMGLGAPSGNTIYF. The CDR3 coding sequence is TGTGCCAGCATGGGGTTGGGGGCTCCCTCTGGAAACACCATATATTTT.

This sequence joins TRBV30 and TRBJ1-5; D perhaps matches TRBD1 (6 bases). Trimming took 6 bases from V and 2 from J, leaving 11 bases between them. The germline CDR1 and CDR2 sequences are GTSNPN and SVGIG (reference sequence). CDR3 length: 13 amino acids. CDR3 nucleotides: TGTGCCTGCGGGGGGGGCGGCAATCAGCCCCAGCATTTT. Its translation: CACGGGGNQPQHF.

The V call is TRBV10-2, the J call TRBJ1-2; D is unclear. This CDR3 spans 12 amino acids. Trimming removed 5 bases at V and 5 bases at J, with 9 bases between. Germline values: CDR1 WSHSY, CDR2 SAAADI. The CDR3 bases are TGCGCCAGCAGTTCAGATCGATATGGCTACACCTTC. As protein: CASSSDRYGYTF.

The gene calls are TRBV20-1 and TRBJ1-2, with a possible D match to TRBD1 (5 bases). Germline CDR1 DFQATT, CDR2 SNEGSKA (reference sequence). The ends were cut back, 6 bases at V and 5 bases at J, with 10 bases in the middle. The CDR3 has 11 amino acids. CDR3 in amino acids: CSAFDSYGYTF. The CDR3 DNA sequence: TGCAGTGCCTTCGACAGTTATGGCTACACCTTC.

This chain connects TRBV5-1 to TRBJ2-2, with 7 bases identical to TRBD1. The CDR3 contains 17 residues. Germline trimming cut 5 bases from V and 0 bases from J; bases unmatched to any gene: 10. The germline CDR1 and CDR2 sequences are SGHRS and YFSETQ. The CDR3 sequence is CASRRTGSISNTGELFF. In DNA form, the CDR3 reads TGCGCCAGCAGAAGGACAGGCTCAATCTCGAACACCGGGGAGCTGTTTTTT.

This chain connects TRBV5-1 to TRBJ1-1; 8 bases align to TRBD1. V was clipped by 0 bases and J by 1 base; unmatched bases: 5. This CDR3 comprises 16 residues. Germline loops: CDR1 SGHRS, CDR2 YFSETQ. CDR3 protein: CASSLGQGLRNTEAFF. CDR3 coding DNA: TGCGCCAGCAGCTTGGGACAGGGGTTACGGAACACTGAAGCTTTCTTT. Full variable domain (rest looked up from reference TRBV5-1 and TRBJ1-1): KAGVTQTPRYLIKTRGQQVTLSCSPISGHRSVSWYQQTPGQGLQFLFEYFSETQRNKGNFPGRFSGRQFSNSRSEMNVSTLELGDSALYLCASSLGQGLRNTEAFFGQGTRLTVV.